A selection of T cell receptor beta chains follows, all from one sample in a study of breast tumors, draining lymph nodes, adjacent tissues. TCRdb re-derived calls from the multiplex PCR reads in MiXCR, one entry per CDR3 protein. The sample lists 270,000 or so distinct CDR3 sequences; 30% were seen once. The specimen sequenced was axillary lymph node tissue. Source of these receptors: a female donor with breast cancer. Some clones in this sample may be carry-over from other donors' samples. The CDR3 runs from the conserved cysteine through the conserved F or W. The D gene is left open where the match is weak. A row's size may be missing; if present it is once, few, many or a size class.

d_gene: -
j_gene: TRBJ1-1
len: 14
abundance: once
v_gene: TRBV7-2
CDR3aa: CASSLDPGLTEAFF
CDR3nt: TGTGCCAGCAGCTTAGACCCAGGGTTGACTGAAGCTTTCTTT

d_gene: -
j_gene: TRBJ2-7
len: 12
abundance: many
v_gene: TRBV25-1
CDR3aa: CASSDSRSEQYF
CDR3nt: TGTGCCAGCAGTGACAGTCGCAGCGAGCAGTACTTC

d_gene: -
j_gene: TRBJ1-3
len: 16
abundance: -
v_gene: TRBV5-1
CDR3aa: CASSPRVGVFGNTIYF
CDR3nt: TGCGCCAGCAGCCCACGGGTCGGGGTCTTTGGAAACACCATATATTTT

d_gene: -
j_gene: TRBJ1-4
len: 13
abundance: few
v_gene: TRBV5-1
CDR3aa: CASSGNPLENLFF
CDR3nt: TGCGCCAGCAGCGGAAACCCCCTTGAAAACCTGTTTTTT

d_gene: -
j_gene: TRBJ1-2
len: 15
abundance: many
v_gene: TRBV5-1
CDR3aa: CASSISDRSVGGYTF
CDR3nt: TGCGCCAGCAGCATCTCAGACAGGTCGGTTGGTGGCTACACCTTC

d_gene: TRBD1
j_gene: TRBJ2-7
len: 19
abundance: many
v_gene: TRBV5-4
CDR3aa: CASSLWKGVDRDHPYEQYF
CDR3nt: TGTGCCAGCAGCTTGTGGAAGGGGGTCGACAGGGACCATCCCTACGAGCAGTACTTC

d_gene: -
j_gene: TRBJ2-3
len: 17
abundance: many
v_gene: TRBV20-1
CDR3aa: CSARGPSERPSTDTQYF
CDR3nt: TGCAGTGCTAGAGGCCCCTCGGAGCGGCCTAGCACAGATACGCAGTATTTT

d_gene: -
j_gene: TRBJ2-3
len: 15
abundance: many
v_gene: TRBV12-5
CDR3aa: CASGLSIIRVDTQYF
CDR3nt: TGTGCTAGTGGTTTGTCCATTATCCGAGTAGATACGCAGTATTTT

d_gene: TRBD1
j_gene: TRBJ2-5
len: 16
abundance: -
v_gene: TRBV25-1
CDR3aa: CASSAAGQGARETQYF
CDR3nt: TGTGCCAGCAGTGCCGCTGGACAGGGGGCCCGGGAGACCCAGTACTTC

d_gene: -
j_gene: TRBJ1-1
len: 14
abundance: -
v_gene: TRBV4-1
CDR3aa: CASRGSSRGRAAFF
CDR3nt: TGCGCCAGCCGAGGGTCAAGTCGTGGCAGGGCAGCTTTCTTT

d_gene: -
j_gene: TRBJ1-5
len: 14
abundance: many
v_gene: TRBV4-3
CDR3aa: CASSQAGTNQPQHF
CDR3nt: TGCGCCAGCAGCCAAGCAGGAACGAATCAGCCCCAGCATTTT

d_gene: TRBD2
j_gene: TRBJ2-7
len: 16
abundance: -
v_gene: TRBV6-2/TRBV6-3
CDR3aa: CASSPRLAGGIYEQYF
CDR3nt: TGTGCCAGCAGTCCGAGACTAGCGGGAGGAATCTACGAGCAGTACTTC

d_gene: -
j_gene: TRBJ1-1
len: 14
abundance: -
v_gene: TRBV7-2
CDR3aa: CASSSHGGNTEAFF
CDR3nt: TGTGCCAGCAGTTCCCACGGGGGGAACACTGAAGCTTTCTTT

d_gene: -
j_gene: TRBJ2-1
len: 17
abundance: -
v_gene: TRBV6-5
CDR3aa: CASSHSPPSGPHNEQFF
CDR3nt: TGTGCCAGCAGTCACTCCCCTCCCAGCGGCCCTCACAATGAGCAGTTCTTC

d_gene: -
j_gene: TRBJ2-3
len: 17
abundance: few
v_gene: TRBV6-2/TRBV6-3
CDR3aa: CASSYSIGTLDTDTQYF
CDR3nt: TGTGCCAGCAGTTACTCGATTGGGACTCTCGACACAGATACGCAGTATTTT

d_gene: TRBD2
j_gene: TRBJ2-5
len: 15
abundance: few
v_gene: TRBV5-1
CDR3aa: CASSGTSGREETQYF
CDR3nt: TGCGCCAGCAGCGGGACTAGCGGGAGAGAAGAGACCCAGTACTTC

d_gene: -
j_gene: TRBJ1-1
len: 14
abundance: few
v_gene: TRBV11-3
CDR3aa: CASSLDRQNTEAFF
CDR3nt: TGTGCCAGCAGCTTAGACAGACAGAACACTGAAGCTTTCTTT

d_gene: TRBD2
j_gene: TRBJ2-1
len: 20
abundance: many
v_gene: TRBV19
CDR3aa: CASSPRGERQTSGSLNEQFF
CDR3nt: TGTGCCAGTAGCCCCCGGGGCGAGAGACAGACTAGCGGGAGTCTTAATGAGCAGTTCTTC

d_gene: -
j_gene: TRBJ2-5
len: 16
abundance: many
v_gene: TRBV7-2
CDR3aa: CASSLASGGWQETQYF
CDR3nt: TGTGCCAGCAGCTTAGCATCAGGGGGGTGGCAAGAGACCCAGTACTTC

d_gene: -
j_gene: TRBJ1-2
len: 13
abundance: -
v_gene: TRBV20-1
CDR3aa: CSARDSGNYAYTF
CDR3nt: TGCAGTGCTAGAGATTCAGGGAACTATGCCTACACCTTC

d_gene: -
j_gene: TRBJ2-3
len: 13
abundance: once
v_gene: TRBV19
CDR3aa: CASAKGGTDTQYF
CDR3nt: TGTGCCAGCGCGAAGGGGGGTACAGATACGCAGTATTTT

d_gene: -
j_gene: TRBJ2-3
len: 13
abundance: many
v_gene: TRBV30
CDR3aa: CACPFRASDTQYF
CDR3nt: TGTGCCTGCCCATTCCGGGCCTCAGATACGCAGTATTTT

d_gene: -
j_gene: TRBJ2-1
len: 13
abundance: -
v_gene: TRBV7-7
CDR3aa: CASEGSDYNEQFF
CDR3nt: TGTGCTAGCGAAGGGTCCGATTACAATGAGCAGTTCTTC

d_gene: TRBD2
j_gene: TRBJ2-5
len: 17
abundance: many
v_gene: TRBV7-3
CDR3aa: CASSRSSPSGSRETQYF
CDR3nt: TGTGCCAGCAGCCGAAGCTCCCCTAGCGGGAGCCGAGAGACCCAGTACTTC

d_gene: -
j_gene: TRBJ1-6
len: 15
abundance: many
v_gene: TRBV9
CDR3aa: CASSVDRAWNSPLHF
CDR3nt: TGTGCCAGCAGCGTAGATAGGGCATGGAATTCACCCCTCCACTTT

d_gene: -
j_gene: TRBJ1-6
len: 16
abundance: many
v_gene: TRBV5-8
CDR3aa: CASSLRGSLEHSPLHF
CDR3nt: TGTGCCAGCAGCTTGCGGGGGTCCCTCGAGCATTCACCCCTCCACTTT

d_gene: -
j_gene: TRBJ1-5
len: 15
abundance: -
v_gene: TRBV2
CDR3aa: CASSNRGLGNQPQHF
CDR3nt: TGTGCCAGCAGTAATCGAGGGCTGGGCAATCAGCCCCAGCATTTT

d_gene: -
j_gene: TRBJ1-2
len: 14
abundance: many
v_gene: TRBV27
CDR3aa: CASSLDQWVYGYTF
CDR3nt: TGTGCCAGCAGTTTAGATCAGTGGGTCTATGGCTACACCTTC

d_gene: -
j_gene: TRBJ2-1
len: 13
abundance: many
v_gene: TRBV5-1
CDR3aa: CASSRNTYNEQFF
CDR3nt: TGCGCCAGCAGCCGGAACACCTACAATGAGCAGTTCTTC

d_gene: TRBD2
j_gene: TRBJ2-7
len: 16
abundance: -
v_gene: TRBV20-1
CDR3aa: CSAPAGLLAEMNEQYF
CDR3nt: TGCAGTGCGCCGGCTGGACTACTAGCGGAGATGAACGAGCAGTACTTC

d_gene: TRBD1
j_gene: TRBJ1-5
len: 14
abundance: many
v_gene: TRBV12-3/TRBV12-4
CDR3aa: CASSKTGNNQPQHF
CDR3nt: TGTGCCAGCAGTAAGACAGGGAACAATCAGCCCCAGCATTTT

d_gene: -
j_gene: TRBJ2-5
len: 15
abundance: many
v_gene: TRBV7-2
CDR3aa: CASSLAGTGEETQYF
CDR3nt: TGTGCCAGCAGCTTAGCCGGGACGGGTGAAGAGACCCAGTACTTC

d_gene: -
j_gene: TRBJ1-5
len: 15
abundance: -
v_gene: TRBV7-9
CDR3aa: CASSQGDGNHQPQHF
CDR3nt: TGCGCCAGCAGCCAAGGGGACGGGAATCATCAGCCCCAGCATTTT

d_gene: -
j_gene: TRBJ1-6
len: 14
abundance: many
v_gene: TRBV5-1
CDR3aa: CASSFKGMDSPLHF
CDR3nt: TGCGCCAGCAGCTTTAAGGGTATGGATTCACCCCTCCACTTT

d_gene: -
j_gene: TRBJ2-7
len: 13
abundance: many
v_gene: TRBV5-1
CDR3aa: CASSLVGYYEQYF
CDR3nt: TGCGCCAGCAGCTTGGTAGGATACTACGAGCAGTACTTC

d_gene: -
j_gene: TRBJ1-5
len: 14
abundance: many
v_gene: TRBV6-4
CDR3aa: CASSEQLGDQPQHF
CDR3nt: TGTGCCAGCAGTGAACAGCTGGGCGATCAGCCCCAGCATTTT

d_gene: -
j_gene: TRBJ2-1
len: 21
abundance: few
v_gene: TRBV19
CDR3aa: CASSIEEMGGRPGSSYNEQFF
CDR3nt: TGTGCCAGTAGTATAGAGGAAATGGGGGGTCGGCCGGGGAGCTCCTACAATGAGCAGTTCTTC

d_gene: -
j_gene: TRBJ1-6
len: 14
abundance: many
v_gene: TRBV30
CDR3aa: CAGLAAGVNSPLHF
CDR3nt: TGTGCCGGATTGGCGGCTGGTGTAAATTCACCCCTCCACTTT

d_gene: TRBD1
j_gene: TRBJ1-1
len: 15
abundance: -
v_gene: TRBV19
CDR3aa: CASSIYQGADTEAFF
CDR3nt: TGTGCCAGTAGTATTTATCAGGGGGCGGACACTGAAGCTTTCTTT

d_gene: TRBD2
j_gene: TRBJ2-3
len: 17
abundance: many
v_gene: TRBV9
CDR3aa: CASSDLPSGTFPDTQYF
CDR3nt: TGTGCCAGCAGCGACCTCCCTAGCGGCACCTTCCCAGATACGCAGTATTTT

d_gene: TRBD1
j_gene: TRBJ2-1
len: 14
abundance: many
v_gene: TRBV2
CDR3aa: CASSRDRGRNEQFF
CDR3nt: TGTGCCAGTAGCCGGGACAGGGGGCGAAATGAGCAGTTCTTC

d_gene: TRBD2
j_gene: TRBJ2-7
len: 15
abundance: few
v_gene: TRBV28
CDR3aa: CASSTRAGVSYEQYF
CDR3nt: TGTGCCAGCAGTACAAGAGCGGGAGTCTCCTACGAGCAGTACTTC

d_gene: -
j_gene: TRBJ1-3
len: 16
abundance: -
v_gene: TRBV30
CDR3aa: CAWGGDSAYSGNTIYF
CDR3nt: TGTGCCTGGGGTGGTGACAGCGCTTACTCTGGAAACACCATATATTTT

d_gene: -
j_gene: TRBJ1-4
len: 17
abundance: many
v_gene: TRBV5-8
CDR3aa: CASSLGFRQGTNEKLFF
CDR3nt: TGTGCCAGCAGCTTGGGATTTCGGCAGGGGACTAATGAAAAACTGTTTTTT

d_gene: -
j_gene: TRBJ1-2
len: 13
abundance: many
v_gene: TRBV12-5
CDR3aa: CASGSPRSRGYTF
CDR3nt: TGTGCTAGTGGCTCCCCCCGGTCCCGCGGCTACACCTTC

d_gene: -
j_gene: TRBJ2-7
len: 15
abundance: many
v_gene: TRBV5-1
CDR3aa: CASPRGPQPTYEQYF
CDR3nt: TGCGCCAGCCCTCGTGGGCCCCAGCCGACCTACGAGCAGTACTTC

d_gene: -
j_gene: TRBJ2-5
len: 15
abundance: -
v_gene: TRBV11-2
CDR3aa: CASSLAGVGGETQYF
CDR3nt: TGTGCCAGCAGCTTAGCGGGCGTGGGGGGTGAGACCCAGTACTTC

d_gene: -
j_gene: TRBJ1-5
len: 15
abundance: few
v_gene: TRBV6-5
CDR3aa: CASSYVLGAGGPQHF
CDR3nt: TGTGCCAGCAGTTACGTACTGGGAGCAGGAGGGCCCCAGCATTTT

d_gene: -
j_gene: TRBJ2-7
len: 15
abundance: -
v_gene: TRBV27
CDR3aa: CASSLRNRDGTEQYF
CDR3nt: TGTGCCAGCAGTTTACGCAACCGGGACGGGACCGAGCAGTACTTC

d_gene: TRBD1
j_gene: TRBJ2-7
len: 17
abundance: many
v_gene: TRBV20-1
CDR3aa: CSARDRRRTGVPYEQYF
CDR3nt: TGCAGTGCTAGAGATAGGCGGCGGACAGGGGTTCCCTACGAGCAGTACTTC